A single sample is the source of the 27 T cell receptor beta chains below, sequenced in a study of technical replicates of blood from several donors. TCRdb's table, derived via immunoSEQ multiplex PCR, lists solely in-frame clones and lacks some. Of some 80,000 clones detected, 97% appear once; the ten largest clones hold about 0.29%. The sequenced sample consisted of T cells isolated from PBMCs. The receptors stem from a human donor in good health.

The CDR3 here is CASTRRDSPYNEQFF. The CDR3 DNA reads TGTGCCAGTACGCGAAGGGACTCGCCATACAATGAGCAGTTCTTC. The V call is TRBV13, the J call TRBJ2-1; D is perhaps TRBD2 (6 bases). Trimming took 9 bases from V and 4 from J, leaving 19 bases between them. The CDR3 spans 15 residues. Germline values: CDR1 PRHDT, CDR2 FYEKMQ (reference sequence).

J is TRBJ2-1 and V is TRBV4-2; tentatively, D is TRBD2 (6 bases). Germline loops: CDR1 LGHNA, CDR2 YNFKEQ. This CDR3 is built from 17 residues. V dropped 6 bases and J dropped 5 bases, with 23 bases sitting between them. The CDR3 DNA sequence: TGTGCCAGCAGTATAACCTTGTGGAGGGTAGAGGACAATGAGCAGTTCTTC. This codes for CASSITLWRVEDNEQFF.

The rearrangement links TRBV10-1 to TRBJ2-6; tentatively, D is TRBD1 (6 bases). The germline V gene encodes CDR1 WNHNN and CDR2 SYGVQD (reference sequence). The CDR3 is made up of 16 amino acids. With 9 bases removed from V and 0 bases from J, the gap between germline ends came to 15 bases. This CDR3 reads CARPGHFTSGANVLTF. Here the CDR3 DNA reads TGCGCCAGACCGGGACACTTTACCTCTGGGGCCAACGTCCTGACTTTC.

This chain connects TRBV27 to TRBJ2-5; D possibly corresponds to TRBD2 (5 bases). Trimming took off 8 bases at V and 7 bases at J, with 20 bases between the two ends. This CDR3 is 14 amino acids long. Germline V gene data show CDR1 as MNHEY and CDR2 as SMNVEV (reference sequence). The CDR3 DNA reads as TGTGCCAGCCAAGGAAGTCTAGCTACTGGGACCCAGTACTTC. This codes for CASQGSLATGTQYF.

J is TRBJ2-1 and V is TRBV7-6, with 16 bases lining up with TRBD2. The CDR3 spans 18 residues. Looked up from germline, CDR1 is SGHVS and CDR2 is FNYEAQ. J was trimmed by 2 bases and V by 8 bases; bases with no gene match: 9. The CDR3 DNA reads as TGTGCCAGCGGCCTGGGACTAGCGGGAGGGTTTACCTACAATGAGCAGTTCTTC. This sequence encodes CASGLGLAGGFTYNEQFF.

The V gene is TRBV6-6, the J gene TRBJ2-3; D possibly corresponds to TRBD1 (6 bases). The ends were cut back, 1 base at V and 2 bases at J, with 10 bases in the middle. The germline CDR1 and CDR2 sequences are MNHNY and SVGAGI (reference sequence). The CDR3 extends over 15 amino acids. DNA for the CDR3: TGTGCCAGCAGTTACTATGGGGGCCACACAGATACGCAGTATTTT. Translating gives CASSYYGGHTDTQYF.

The genes are TRBV5-1 and TRBJ2-7, with 8 bases fitting TRBD2. Trimming took 6 bases from V and 4 from J; bases not matched to a gene: 12. The germline gives CDR1 SGHRS, CDR2 YFSETQ. The CDR3 loop spans 15 amino acids. The DNA of the CDR3 is TGCGCCAGCAATCAAGGGATAGCGGGATTGTACGAGCAGTACTTC. This gives the protein CASNQGIAGLYEQYF.

The chain carries TRBV2 and TRBJ1-1; no definite D call. Germline loops: CDR1 SNHLY, CDR2 FYNNEI. V was shortened by 5 bases and J by 0 bases, with 10 bases between the two germline ends. The CDR3 extends over 14 amino acids. Here the CDR3 reads CASSLSGLNTEAFF. The CDR3 bases are TGTGCCAGCAGTCTTTCAGGTTTGAACACTGAAGCTTTCTTT.

The chain is built from TRBV19 and TRBJ2-5, with TRBD1 as a possible D gene (7 bases). The ends were cut back, 4 bases at V and 5 bases at J, with 14 bases in the middle. The CDR3 length is 14 residues. CDR1 is LNHDA and CDR2 is SQIVND in the germline V gene (reference sequence). CDR3: CASSTQQGRETQYF. CDR3 sequence (DNA): TGTGCCAGTAGTACCCAACAGGGGAGGGAGACCCAGTACTTC.

Comment on this clone: This CDR3 is also generated by other DNA sequences in the sample. J is TRBJ1-5 and V is TRBV15, with a possible D match to TRBD1 (5 bases). Deletions cut 1 base from V and 4 bases from J, with 8 bases between. The CDR3 extends over 14 amino acids. Germline lookup yields CDR1 LNHNV and CDR2 YYDKDF (reference sequence). CDR3: CATSRGGSNQPQHF. The DNA of the CDR3 is TGTGCCACCAGCAGAGGGGGCAGTAATCAGCCCCAGCATTTT.

The rearrangement uses TRBV6-5 and TRBJ2-1; 14 nucleotides line up with TRBD2. The CDR3 is 16 amino acids. The germline V gene has CDR1 MNHEY and CDR2 SVGAGI. V was clipped by 0 bases and J by 10 bases; unmatched bases: 5. The CDR3 nucleotides are TGTGCCAGCAGTTACTCGGGACTAGCGGGAGATAGGGAGCAGTTCTTC. Protein sequence: CASSYSGLAGDREQFF.

The DNA of the CDR3 is TGTGCCAGTACCTCAGACAGGGAGATCCACGAGCAGTACTTC. It codes for CASTSDREIHEQYF. The chain recombines TRBV19 with TRBJ2-7; 7 bases agree with TRBD1. V lost 7 bases to trimming and J lost 5 bases; unmatched junction nucleotides: 11. Germline CDR1 is LNHDA and CDR2 is SQIVND (reference sequence). The CDR3 extends over 14 amino acids.

V and J are TRBV7-2 and TRBJ2-7; tentatively, D is TRBD2 (5 bases). V dropped 5 bases and J dropped 7 bases, with 24 bases sitting between them. The CDR3 covers 16 residues. The germline V gene encodes CDR1 SGHTA and CDR2 FQGNSA. The CDR3 nucleotides are TGTGCCAGCAGCCTGGGAACGGGAAACGCCCTAGGTGAGCAGTACTTC. Protein: CASSLGTGNALGEQYF.

This clone was seen just once. V gene TRBV11-2 combines with J gene TRBJ2-7; no clear D gene. CDR1 SGHAT and CDR2 FQNNGV come from the germline V gene. Trimming left V 0 bases short and J 0 bases short, with 6 bases between. This CDR3 contains 14 residues. The CDR3 is CASSLDLSSYEQYF. CDR3 nucleotides: TGTGCCAGCAGCTTAGATCTAAGCTCCTACGAGCAGTACTTC.

The rearrangement joins TRBV11-2 to TRBJ1-2, with 7 bases identical to TRBD1. V shed 3 bases, J shed 1 base, and the junction held 8 bases outside the gene matches. The CDR3 totals 16 residues. Germline CDR1 is SGHAT and CDR2 is FQNNGV. The CDR3 is CASSLTGQLLNYGYTF. CDR3 sequence (DNA): TGTGCCAGCAGCTTGACGGGACAGCTTCTTAACTATGGCTACACCTTC.

The rearrangement joins TRBV2 to TRBJ2-7; TRBD1 matches at 8 bases. V lost 6 bases to trimming and J lost 3 bases; unmatched junction nucleotides: 7. The germline gives CDR1 SNHLY, CDR2 FYNNEI. This CDR3 is built from 14 residues. This CDR3 reads CASRRTGQFYEQYF. The CDR3 nucleotides read TGTGCCAGCAGGCGGACAGGGCAATTCTACGAGCAGTACTTC.

The chain couples TRBV11-2 to TRBJ1-1; D unclear. Germline assignment: CDR1 SGHAT and CDR2 FQNNGV. The V end was cut by 0 bases, the J end by 0 bases, with 5 bases between. The CDR3 consists of 14 residues. The CDR3, as DNA: TGTGCCAGCAGCTTAGAGGCAGTGAACACTGAAGCTTTCTTT. As protein: CASSLEAVNTEAFF.

The V call is TRBV10-3, the J call TRBJ1-2; 7 bases match TRBD1. V was pared by 6 bases and J by 1 base, with 8 bases of the junction left unmatched. Germline V gene sequence: CDR1 ENHRY, CDR2 SYGVKD. This CDR3 has 15 amino acids. The chain's CDR3 is CAISPDRTFNYGYTF. CDR3 bases: TGTGCCATCAGCCCGGACAGGACCTTTAACTATGGCTACACCTTC.

V usage is TRBV9 and J usage is TRBJ1-1; 9 positions match TRBD1. Germline V CDR1 and CDR2: SGDLS, YYNGEE. After removal of 4 bases from V and 0 bases from J, the junction contained 4 bases not matched to a gene. The CDR3 sequence is 15 residues long. The CDR3 loop is CASSPTGGMNTEAFF. The CDR3 DNA reads as TGTGCCAGCAGCCCGACAGGGGGTATGAACACTGAAGCTTTCTTT.

The rearrangement links TRBV6-5 to TRBJ1-1; no reliable D call. Trimming stripped 2 bases from V and 2 bases from J, with 12 bases between. The CDR3 spans 15 residues. From germline, CDR1 is MNHEY and CDR2 SVGAGI. CDR3 in amino acids: CASSYAPGINTEAFF. For the CDR3, the DNA is TGTGCCAGCAGTTACGCGCCGGGAATAAACACTGAAGCTTTCTTT.

V is TRBV10-1 and J is TRBJ1-5, with a possible D match to TRBD1 (6 bases). The germline V and J ends were trimmed by 11 bases and 6 bases, with 17 bases remaining between them. This CDR3 spans 13 amino acids. Germline V lookup: CDR1 WNHNN, CDR2 SYGVQD (reference sequence). CDR3 residues: CASRRRGGQPQHF. The CDR3 DNA follows: TGCGCCTCCCGGCGCAGGGGCGGTCAGCCCCAGCATTTT.

The chain carries TRBV4-2 and TRBJ2-2; no clear D. With 1 base removed from V and 4 bases from J, the gap between germline ends came to 10 bases. The CDR3 has 15 residues. Germline loops: CDR1 LGHNA, CDR2 YNFKEQ. The CDR3 DNA sequence: TGTGCCAGCAGCCAAGTTCCGGCAGGCACCGGGGAGCTGTTTTTT. Translated: CASSQVPAGTGELFF.

The V call is TRBV28, the J call TRBJ2-3; D might be TRBD2 (5 bases). Between the trimmed V and J ends, which lost 6 bases and 5 bases, there was a span of 21 bases. Germline assignment: CDR1 MDHEN and CDR2 SYDVKM. CDR3 size: 16 residues. This CDR3 is CASRSLDRIGGDTQYF. The DNA for the CDR3 is TGTGCCAGCAGATCGCTGGATAGGATAGGAGGAGATACGCAGTATTTT. Filled out from reference TRBV28 and TRBJ2-3, the complete variable domain reads DVKVTQSSRYLVKRTGEKVFLECVQDMDHENMFWYRQDPGLGLRLIYFSYDVKMKEKGDIPEGYSVSREKKERFSLILESASTNQTSMYLCASRSLDRIGGDTQYFGPGTRLTVL.

The chain uses TRBV4-2 and TRBJ2-1; D not certain. The CDR3 sequence is 13 residues long. Trimming left V 0 bases short and J 12 bases short, with 12 bases between. Germline lookup yields CDR1 LGHNA and CDR2 YNFKEQ. CDR3 region: CASSQDFRGGQFF. DNA for the CDR3: TGTGCCAGCAGCCAAGATTTCCGCGGTGGGCAGTTCTTC.

This clone was counted once. The chain combines TRBV18 with TRBJ2-3; 7 bases line up with TRBD2. The CDR3 has 17 residues. From germline, CDR1 is KGHSH and CDR2 LQKENI. Trimming removed 3 bases from V and 0 bases from J; junction bases left unmatched: 9. The CDR3 DNA reads as TGTGCCAGCTCACCGTCCCGCGGGAGCTCGAGCACAGATACGCAGTATTTT. Its protein is CASSPSRGSSSTDTQYF.

The chain is built from TRBV5-4 and TRBJ2-7, with 10 bases that match TRBD2. The CDR3 covers 16 residues. V was pared by 1 base and J by 2 bases, with 6 bases of the junction left unmatched. Per the germline V gene, CDR1 is SGHNT and CDR2 is YYREEE (reference sequence). The CDR3 sequence is CASSLRLSGRAYEQYF. The CDR3 bases are TGTGCCAGCAGCTTGAGGTTGAGCGGGAGGGCCTACGAGCAGTACTTC.

The V and J genes are TRBV20-1 and TRBJ2-3; D call uncertain. The germline V gene has CDR1 DFQATT and CDR2 SNEGSKA (reference sequence). Trimming took off 7 bases at V and 0 bases at J, with 5 bases between the two ends. There are 11 residues in the CDR3. CDR3 bases: TGCAGTGGCGAGAGCACAGATACGCAGTATTTT. It yields the protein CSGESTDTQYF.